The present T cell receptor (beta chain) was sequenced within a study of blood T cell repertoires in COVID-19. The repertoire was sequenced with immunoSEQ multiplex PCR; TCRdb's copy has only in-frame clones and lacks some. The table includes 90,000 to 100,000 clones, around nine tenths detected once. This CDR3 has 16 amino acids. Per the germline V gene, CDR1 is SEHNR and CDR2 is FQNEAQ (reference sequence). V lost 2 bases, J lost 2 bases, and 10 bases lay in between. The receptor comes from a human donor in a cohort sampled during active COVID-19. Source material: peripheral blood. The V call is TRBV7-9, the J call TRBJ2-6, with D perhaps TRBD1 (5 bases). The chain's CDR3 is CASSLSGRAGANVLTF. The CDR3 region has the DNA TGTGCCAGCAGCTTAAGTGGCAGGGCTGGGGCCAACGTCCTGACTTTC.